The T cell receptor (beta chain) under discussion was sequenced for a study of beta chain features in type 1 diabetes listed by TCRdb under 2018. Background on the whole study: Mean age, gender distribution, total cell number and subset yield did not differ between patients and healthy donors. The study compared the TCRB repertoires of sorted circulating CD4+ T cell subsets in recently diagnosed type 1 diabetes patients with those in matched healthy donors. Whereas all 30 or so donors provided naive and central memory subsets, regulatory and stem cell-like memory subsets were isolated from just 8 patients and about eight healthy donors. A total of 85 million to 110 million sorted cells were examined across all samples, and RNA yield correlated strongly with the number of cells per subset.

Overall results and qualifications from the work: Naive, central memory and regulatory TCRB repertoires appeared to be more alike among patients than among healthy donors. In all four CD4+ subsets, TCRB CDR3 length was moderately but significantly shorter in type 1 diabetes patients. Because cDNA was sequenced instead of genomic DNA, highly expressing activated cells could be over-represented, though the groups showed no difference in activation or CD3 levels. At VDJ recombination sites, type 1 diabetes patients had fewer insertions and more deleted nucleotides, which implies abnormalities in thymic rearrangement. Because the HLA sub-analyses included only small numbers of individuals, any influence of HLA type on TCRB rearrangement was left unresolved. Shorter templates might be favored by PCR, yet because patient and control samples were amplified and corrected together, any such skew would affect both groups equally.

The High Capacity cDNA Reverse Transcription Kit was used to reverse transcribe all of the isolated RNA, meaning that expressed TCRB transcripts were what got sequenced. Deep immunoSEQ sequencing was performed on naive, central memory and regulatory T cell samples, with an average of approximately 3.9 million total reads per sample. Sorted cells were lysed in RLT buffer and RNA was extracted with DNase-treated RNeasy Micro or Mini kits, depending on cell number. To prevent cross-contamination, each cell subset was processed individually, whereas patient and healthy donor samples were processed jointly. TCRB sequences were amplified from cDNA with the immunoSEQ multiplex PCR, producing 87-bp fragments spanning the CDR3 region. Amplicons were sequenced on the Illumina HiSeq platform. Turning to the authors' computational methods: Synthetic template baselines were used to correct PCR bias computationally, reads within Hamming distance 2 were collapsed together, and singletons that could not be merged were discarded. Reads were aligned against IMGT to assign V, D and J genes, CDR3 length and insertions or deletions at six rearrangement sites. Within each subset, clonotype counts were normalized to sorted cell number, and only after that were true diversity and Gini coefficients computed with the tcR R package. The overlap coefficient, calculated on TCRB nucleotide sequences, was used to measure repertoire sharing. Out-of-frame TCRB sequences from naive cells were analyzed to stand in for the pre-selection repertoire. The source is immuneACCESS, and TCRdb retained only in-frame sequences with V and J called. Part of the clones is not carried over; for the studies checked, unresolved V genes explain less than half of this, and the remainder is unexplained. D and trimming were read from the DNA, whereas the V and J calls and clone size are those reported in that table. Within this sample are under 300,000 clones, with about 11% of them counted one time only. The ten largest account for over 0.015% of the sample.

This clone has only a few counts. The target of this receptor is not known. No clone much larger than this one lies a single base away; base qualities are absent. From each donor, a single peripheral blood sample of approximately 120 mL on average was drawn into heparinised tubes. Using a panel that included CD45RO, CCR7, CD25, CD127, CD95 and CD27, naive, central memory, regulatory and stem cell-like memory CD4+ T cells were sorted on a BD FACSAria II. A purity above 95% was achieved for all sorted populations. PBMCs were isolated immediately by Lymphoprep density gradient centrifugation and stained directly without culture. So that batch effects would be minimized, each experiment stained and sorted samples in pairs, pairing one healthy donor with one patient. Input material: naive CD4+ T cells from blood. Per the publication, the cell subset or site label means: true naive CD4+ T cells. The TCR originated in a young man with type 1 diabetes.

The CDR3 protein is CASSQEVVRGGQPQHF. The nucleotide sequence reads as follows: TGTGCCAGCAGCCAAGAGGTTGTCAGGGGTGGTCAGCCCCAGCATTTT. The chain is assembled from TRBV4-2 and TRBJ1-5, with TRBD1 as a weak D call on 6 bases. Trimming at the junction amounts to 0 bases on V and 6 bases on J, and the germline ends lie 15 bases apart. The CDR3 runs 16 amino acids, cysteine and phenylalanine included. The CDR3 DNA has 48 bases and is translated from base 1. The germline V gene encodes CDR1 LGHNA and CDR2 YNFKEQ.